In this sample, the clone carrying this T cell receptor beta chain turned up many times. MiXCR was run by TCRdb on the reads, yielding one entry per CDR3 protein. The sample carries around 210,000 distinct CDR3 sequences, 6% to 8% recorded once. This sample is part of a study of T cell repertoires in cytomegalovirus infection. Study summary: Public signatures in TCR beta pointed to CMV infection and matching HLA type.

The origin of this receptor is a human donor in good health (CMV status not recorded). Some clones in this sample may be carry-over from other donors' samples. Material for sequencing was PBMCs.

The CDR3 here is CASRRGGNSYEQYF. For the CDR3, the DNA is TGTGCCAGCAGACGCGGGGGGAACTCCTACGAGCAGTACTTC. The chain recombines TRBV12-3 or TRBV12-4 with TRBJ2-7; 8 bases agree with TRBD2. The CDR3 extends over 14 amino acids. With 6 bases clipped from V and 0 bases from J, the junction kept 4 bases outside the gene matches.